This entry lists 27 T cell receptor beta chains sequenced from one sample in a study of cytomegalovirus exposure and HLA in healthy donors. Use of 60 Vbeta and 13 Jbeta primers characterized the PCR. Measured with immunoSEQ multiplex PCR; TCRdb has only the in-frame clones, and not every one. The sample has about 120,000 clones, around 79% seen once. The sequenced sample consisted of PBMCs. The receptors were sampled from a woman aged 40 to 49 in good health and CMV-seronegative.

The V and J genes are TRBV27 and TRBJ2-1; D possibly corresponds to TRBD1 (6 bases). The germline V gene has CDR1 MNHEY and CDR2 SMNVEV (reference sequence). V lost 5 bases and J 2 bases, leaving 10 bases between the germline ends. This CDR3 has 14 amino acids. The CDR3 is CASSVQGPYNEQFF. The CDR3 DNA sequence: TGTGCCAGCAGTGTACAGGGCCCCTACAATGAGCAGTTCTTC.

The chain recombines TRBV13 with TRBJ2-1; the match to TRBD2 covers 9 bases. From germline, CDR1 is PRHDT and CDR2 FYEKMQ (reference sequence). V was clipped by 1 base and J by 2 bases; unmatched bases: 3. The CDR3 is made up of 16 amino acids. Here the CDR3 reads CASSLVAGGTYNEQFF. CDR3 coding DNA: TGTGCCAGCAGCTTAGTGGCGGGAGGGACCTACAATGAGCAGTTCTTC.

Only a few counts were recorded for this clone. The chain couples TRBV4-3 to TRBJ2-2, with D tentatively TRBD2 (6 bases). Germline V gene data show CDR1 as LGHNA and CDR2 as YSLEER. Deletions cut 4 bases from V and 4 bases from J, with 13 bases between. The CDR3 runs 15 residues. CDR3 amino acids: CASSRGGPGTGELFF. The DNA of the CDR3 is TGCGCCAGCAGCCGCGGAGGGCCGGGCACCGGGGAGCTGTTTTTT.

This clone was seen only a few times. The chain uses TRBV5-4 and TRBJ2-1; TRBD2 matches 8 bases. Germline trimming cut 0 bases from V and 5 bases from J; bases unmatched to any gene: 7. The CDR3 totals 16 residues. The germline gives CDR1 SGHNT, CDR2 YYREEE (reference sequence). The CDR3 DNA reads as TGTGCCAGCAGCTTGGCGGGGGGGACCGTGAACAATGAGCAGTTCTTC. Translation gives CASSLAGGTVNNEQFF.

This clone was detected only a few times. V is TRBV27 and J is TRBJ2-7; 8 nucleotides match TRBD1. The CDR3 length is 15 residues. Germline loops: CDR1 MNHEY, CDR2 SMNVEV (reference sequence). V trimming: 3 bases; J trimming: 4 bases; junction bases outside the gene matches: 8. The CDR3 loop reads CASSFGTGRGYEQYF. Written as DNA, the CDR3 is TGTGCCAGCAGTTTCGGGACAGGCCGCGGTTACGAGCAGTACTTC.

The V and J genes are TRBV11-2 and TRBJ2-7; D is possibly TRBD2 (5 bases). This CDR3 is 14 amino acids long. The ends were cut back, 3 bases at V and 4 bases at J, with 13 bases in the middle. Germline V gives CDR1 SGHAT, CDR2 FQNNGV. CDR3 in DNA: TGTGCCAGCAGCTTGGATCCGGGAACGTACGAGCAGTACTTC. It is translated as CASSLDPGTYEQYF.

This rearrangement joins TRBV27 to TRBJ1-2; tentative D call: TRBD1 (6 bases). Trimming stripped 2 bases from V and 6 bases from J, with 22 bases between. The CDR3 is made up of 17 amino acids. Germline CDR1 MNHEY, CDR2 SMNVEV (reference sequence). CDR3 protein: CASSLSPRGAGGHGYTF. The CDR3, as DNA: TGTGCCAGCAGTTTAAGCCCCCGGGGGGCGGGGGGTCATGGCTACACCTTC.

This sequence joins TRBV5-1 and TRBJ2-7; 7 nucleotides match TRBD2. With 3 bases clipped from V and 0 bases from J, the junction kept 9 bases outside the gene matches. Germline CDR1 and CDR2: SGHRS and YFSETQ. This CDR3 spans 16 amino acids. CDR3 in DNA: TGCGCCAGCAGCTACCAAAGACTAGCTGGCTCCTACGAGCAGTACTTC. Protein sequence: CASSYQRLAGSYEQYF. The entire variable domain, with the rest obtained from reference TRBV5-1 and TRBJ2-7, is as follows: KAGVTQTPRYLIKTRGQQVTLSCSPISGHRSVSWYQQTPGQGLQFLFEYFSETQRNKGNFPGRFSGRQFSNSRSEMNVSTLELGDSALYLCASSYQRLAGSYEQYFGPGTRLTVT.

The chain couples TRBV15 to TRBJ2-1; TRBD2 might be the D (6 bases). Trimming stripped 3 bases from V and 4 bases from J, with 13 bases between. There are 15 residues in the CDR3. Per germline, CDR1 LNHNV and CDR2 YYDKDF (reference sequence). As DNA, the CDR3 is TGTGCCACCAGCAGCCGTCGGGGGAGGTACAATGAGCAGTTCTTC. This sequence encodes CATSSRRGRYNEQFF.

V and J are TRBV7-9 and TRBJ2-2; 10 positions match TRBD2. The germline gives CDR1 SEHNR, CDR2 FQNEAQ (reference sequence). This CDR3 region has 15 residues. V lost 5 bases and J lost 7; bases outside the gene matches: 7. CDR3 coding DNA: TGTGCCAGCAGCGCCCGGACTAGCGGCGTCGGGGAGCTGTTTTTT. Protein product: CASSARTSGVGELFF.

V is TRBV5-1 and J is TRBJ2-7, with D unclear. V lost 3 bases and J lost 3, with 10 bases in between. Germline CDR1 SGHRS, CDR2 YFSETQ. CDR3 length equals 13 residues. CDR3 nucleotide sequence: TGCGCCAGCAGCTCAGACTGGGTCTACGAGCAGTACTTC. This encodes CASSSDWVYEQYF.

This chain joins TRBV5-1 and TRBJ2-3; 9 positions agree with TRBD2. Germline values: CDR1 SGHRS, CDR2 YFSETQ. This CDR3 is built from 16 residues. Trimming took 0 bases from V and 1 from J; bases not matched to a gene: 3. CDR3 DNA: TGCGCCAGCAGCTTGGAGGTAGCGGGAGGCACAGATACGCAGTATTTT. Translated: CASSLEVAGGTDTQYF. Looking up the rest from reference TRBV5-1 and TRBJ2-3 gives the full variable domain: KAGVTQTPRYLIKTRGQQVTLSCSPISGHRSVSWYQQTPGQGLQFLFEYFSETQRNKGNFPGRFSGRQFSNSRSEMNVSTLELGDSALYLCASSLEVAGGTDTQYFGPGTRLTVL.

The chain recombines TRBV9 with TRBJ2-5; D gene unclear. The CDR3 has 12 amino acids. Trimming removed 4 bases from V and 2 bases from J, with 6 bases in between. Germline V CDR1 and CDR2: SGDLS, YYNGEE. CDR3 amino acids: CASSPTQETQYF. In nucleotides, the CDR3 is TGTGCCAGCAGCCCCACTCAAGAGACCCAGTACTTC.

The V call is TRBV10-3, the J call TRBJ2-5; 7 bases are shared with TRBD1. The assigned J gene may be wrong: the sequence end matches TRBJ2-7 better. Germline V lookup: CDR1 ENHRY, CDR2 SYGVKD. The length of the CDR3 is 14 residues. CDR3 DNA sequence: TGTGCCATCAGTAAGGGACAGCACCTTTACGAGCAGTACTTC. Translated, it gives CAISKGQHLYEQYF.

The rearrangement links TRBV6-6 to TRBJ1-1; D gene unclear. Deletions cut 8 bases from V and 5 bases from J, with 9 bases between. The CDR3 contains 11 residues. Germline V lookup: CDR1 MNHNY, CDR2 SVGAGI (reference sequence). CDR3 coding DNA: TGTGCCAGCCGACCGGGGACTGAAGCTTTCTTT. This translates into CASRPGTEAFF.

The J gene is TRBJ1-6, the V gene TRBV19, with TRBD1 matching over 8 bases. Trimming cost V 6 bases and J 6 bases; bases outside gene matches: 7. The V gene's germline CDR1 is LNHDA and CDR2 SQIVND (reference sequence). The CDR3 covers 15 residues. CDR3 residues: CASRIGQGLNSPLHF. The CDR3 bases are TGTGCCAGTAGAATCGGACAGGGCCTTAATTCACCCCTCCACTTT.

The gene calls are TRBV5-1 and TRBJ1-2, with 7 positions matching TRBD1. Trimming at V came to 1 base and at J to 7 bases, leaving 4 bases not matched to a gene. The germline V gene encodes CDR1 SGHRS and CDR2 YFSETQ. This CDR3 is 13 amino acids long. The CDR3 nucleotides read TGCGCCAGCAGCTTGACAGGGGCGGGTGGCTACACCTTC. As protein: CASSLTGAGGYTF.

This clone was counted once. This chain connects TRBV6-1 to TRBJ1-5; the D gene is possibly TRBD1 (6 bases). V lost 7 bases to trimming and J lost 7 bases, with 14 bases between them. This CDR3 has 13 residues. Per germline, CDR1 MNHNS and CDR2 SASEGT. This CDR3 reads CASIILQGQPQHF. CDR3 in DNA: TGTGCCAGCATAATCCTCCAGGGGCAGCCCCAGCATTTT.

This chain connects TRBV27 to TRBJ2-7; 8 bases fit TRBD1. The germline gives CDR1 MNHEY, CDR2 SMNVEV (reference sequence). CDR3 length: 14 amino acids. J was trimmed by 0 bases and V by 4 bases; bases with no gene match: 2. DNA for the CDR3: TGTGCCAGCAGTTCGACAGGGGCCTCCTACGAGCAGTACTTC. It is translated as CASSSTGASYEQYF.

As for this clone: One end of the junction fails to match germline, which may point to a read error. The chain is built from TRBV7-9 and TRBJ2-1; a possible D gene is TRBD1 (5 bases). The CDR3 totals 16 residues. Germline-derived CDR1 and CDR2 are SEHNR and FQNEAQ (reference sequence). CDR3 loop: CSSSLGAGRVYNEQFF. The CDR3 DNA follows: TGTTCCAGCAGCTTAGGCGCTGGCAGGGTATACAATGAGCAGTTCTTC.

V gene TRBV19 combines with J gene TRBJ2-1; the D gene is possibly TRBD2 (5 bases). Trimming cost V 6 bases and J 2 bases, with 23 bases left between them. This CDR3 contains 18 residues. CDR1 is LNHDA and CDR2 is SQIVND in the germline V gene (reference sequence). CDR3 nucleotide sequence: TGTGCCAGTAGCAAAACAATTGGTGGCGGGCGCACCTACAATGAGCAGTTCTTC. Its translation: CASSKTIGGGRTYNEQFF.

V usage is TRBV28 and J usage is TRBJ1-5; TRBD1 matches at 7 bases. J lost 6 bases, V lost 8 bases, and 10 bases had no gene match. The germline CDR1 and CDR2 sequences are MDHEN and SYDVKM. CDR3 length: 14 amino acids. Here the CDR3 reads CASLSGQFSQPQHF. CDR3 DNA: TGTGCCAGCCTCTCGGGACAGTTTTCTCAGCCCCAGCATTTT.

This chain joins TRBV27 and TRBJ2-3, with 7 bases identical to TRBD2. V lost 6 bases to trimming and J lost 2 bases; unmatched junction nucleotides: 5. The germline V gene has CDR1 MNHEY and CDR2 SMNVEV (reference sequence). CDR3 length: 14 amino acids. This chain's CDR3 is CASSPRGDTDTQYF. CDR3 sequence (DNA): TGTGCCAGCAGCCCCCGGGGGGACACAGATACGCAGTATTTT.

The rearrangement links TRBV6-5 to TRBJ1-5; D is ambiguous. This CDR3 spans 12 amino acids. CDR1 and CDR2 from the germline V gene are MNHEY and SVGAGI. Trimming took 5 bases from V and 6 from J, leaving 8 bases between them. The CDR3 protein is CASSEASQPQHF. For the CDR3, the DNA is TGTGCCAGCAGTGAAGCGTCTCAGCCCCAGCATTTT.

V gene TRBV18 combines with J gene TRBJ1-4; no firm D call. V was cut by 3 bases and J by 5 bases, with 13 bases left in between. The CDR3 covers 15 residues. Germline V gene data show CDR1 as KGHSH and CDR2 as LQKENI. CDR3 in amino acids: CASSPLIERNEKLFF. The DNA of the CDR3 is TGTGCCAGCTCACCCCTCATAGAACGCAATGAAAAACTGTTTTTT.

Here the CDR3 DNA reads TGTGCCAGCACCTCGGGACAGCGTTATGGCTACACCTTC. This gives the protein CASTSGQRYGYTF. The J gene is TRBJ1-2, the V gene TRBV28; 7 positions agree with TRBD1. CDR1 and CDR2 (germline): MDHEN, SYDVKM. The CDR3 runs to 13 residues. V shed 7 bases, J shed 5 bases, and the junction held 7 bases outside the gene matches.

This sequence joins TRBV18 and TRBJ2-5; a weak D match, TRBD1 (6 bases). V lost 6 bases to trimming and J lost 4 bases, with 15 bases between them. The germline V gene has CDR1 KGHSH and CDR2 LQKENI. CDR3 length: 14 residues. The CDR3 sequence: CASSTTGQRETQYF. Here the CDR3 DNA reads TGTGCCAGCTCTACCACAGGACAGCGAGAGACCCAGTACTTC.